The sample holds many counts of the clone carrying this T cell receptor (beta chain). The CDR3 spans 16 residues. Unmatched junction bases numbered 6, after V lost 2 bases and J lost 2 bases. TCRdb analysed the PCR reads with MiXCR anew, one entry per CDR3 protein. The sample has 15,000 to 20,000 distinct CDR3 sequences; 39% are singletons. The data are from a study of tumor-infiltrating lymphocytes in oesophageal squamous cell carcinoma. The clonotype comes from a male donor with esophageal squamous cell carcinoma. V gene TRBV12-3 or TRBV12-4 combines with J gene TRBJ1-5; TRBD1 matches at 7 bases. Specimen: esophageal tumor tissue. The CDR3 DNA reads TGTGCCAGCAGTTTACACAGGGGAATCGGCAATCAGCCCCAGCATTTT. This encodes CASSLHRGIGNQPQHF.